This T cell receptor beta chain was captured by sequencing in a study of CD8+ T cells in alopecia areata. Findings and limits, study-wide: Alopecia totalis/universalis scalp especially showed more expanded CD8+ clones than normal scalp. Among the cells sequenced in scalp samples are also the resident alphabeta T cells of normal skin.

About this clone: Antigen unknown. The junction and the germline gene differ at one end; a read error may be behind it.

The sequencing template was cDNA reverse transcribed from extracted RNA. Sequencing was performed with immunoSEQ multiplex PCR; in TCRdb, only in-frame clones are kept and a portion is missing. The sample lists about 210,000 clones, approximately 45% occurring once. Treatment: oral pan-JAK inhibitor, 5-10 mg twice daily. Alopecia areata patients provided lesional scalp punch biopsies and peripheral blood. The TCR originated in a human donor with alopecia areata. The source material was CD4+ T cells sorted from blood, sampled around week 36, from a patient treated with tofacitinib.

The CDR3 is CSVQEQGVNTEAFF. CDR3 nucleotide sequence: TGCAGCGTTCAAGAACAGGGGGTGAACACTGAAGCTTTCTTT. The chain is built from TRBV29-1 and TRBJ1-1; the match to TRBD1 covers 8 bases. The germline CDR1 and CDR2 sequences are SQVTM and ANQGSEA. The CDR3 covers 14 residues.